Listed below are T cell receptor beta chains from one sample, sequenced in a study of identical twins. TCRdb reanalysed the 5' RACE reads using MiXCR and keeps one entry per CDR3 protein. The sample holds 410,000 or so distinct CDR3 sequences, less than 20% seen once. Sequencing input: naive T cells sorted from blood. The source is a man aged 50-60 years in good health. The CDR3 runs from the conserved cysteine through the conserved F or W. Fields, in order: V gene, clone size, D gene, J gene, CDR3 DNA, CDR3 protein. A D gene is named only where the DNA matches it firmly. Clone size is stated in some rows and not others, as once, few, many or a class when expanded.

v_call: TRBV11-2
clone_size: .
d_call: TRBD2
j_call: TRBJ2-7
cdr3_nt: TGTGCCAGCAGCTTAGATTTTGGGACGGGGGGGTGGTACGAGCAGTACTTC
cdr3_aa: CASSLDFGTGGWYEQYF

v_call: TRBV4-2
clone_size: many
d_call: TRBD1
j_call: TRBJ1-5
cdr3_nt: TGTGCCAGCAGCCAGGCAACCGGGACAGGGTTCGGGCACAATCAGCCCCAGCATTTT
cdr3_aa: CASSQATGTGFGHNQPQHF

v_call: TRBV5-1
clone_size: many
d_call: TRBD2
j_call: TRBJ2-1
cdr3_nt: TGCGCCAGCAGCTTGGTAACTAGCGACAATGAGCAGTTCTTC
cdr3_aa: CASSLVTSDNEQFF

v_call: TRBV12-3/TRBV12-4
clone_size: .
d_call: TRBD2
j_call: TRBJ2-1
cdr3_nt: TGTGCCAGCAGTTCATTGAGGACTAGCGGGGACAATGAGCAGTTCTTC
cdr3_aa: CASSSLRTSGDNEQFF

v_call: TRBV7-9
clone_size: .
d_call: .
j_call: TRBJ2-2
cdr3_nt: TGTGCCAGCAGCCCCCGGGACCTCAAAGGGCCCGGGGAGCTGTTTTTT
cdr3_aa: CASSPRDLKGPGELFF

v_call: TRBV6-2/TRBV6-3
clone_size: many
d_call: .
j_call: TRBJ2-7
cdr3_nt: TGTGCCAGCAGTTACATAGGTCTGATCTCCTACGAGCAGTACTTC
cdr3_aa: CASSYIGLISYEQYF

v_call: TRBV27
clone_size: .
d_call: TRBD2
j_call: TRBJ2-3
cdr3_nt: TGTGCCAGCAGATCTTTTACTAGCGGGAGCCGAGATACGCAGTATTTT
cdr3_aa: CASRSFTSGSRDTQYF

v_call: TRBV7-2
clone_size: .
d_call: TRBD2
j_call: TRBJ2-3
cdr3_nt: TGTGCCAGCAGGTATAGGGCTAGCGGGAGATCAGATACGCAGTATTTT
cdr3_aa: CASRYRASGRSDTQYF

v_call: TRBV4-3
clone_size: .
d_call: .
j_call: TRBJ1-2
cdr3_nt: TGCGCCAGCAGCCAAGCTTATTCAGGGGACTATGGCTACACCTTC
cdr3_aa: CASSQAYSGDYGYTF

v_call: TRBV20-1
clone_size: many
d_call: .
j_call: TRBJ2-7
cdr3_nt: TGCAGTGCTAGAGAGGACTGGGGGACCTACGAGCAGTACTTC
cdr3_aa: CSAREDWGTYEQYF

v_call: TRBV14
clone_size: .
d_call: .
j_call: TRBJ2-5
cdr3_nt: TGTGCCAGCAGCCAAGGACCCACCTCCTTTCACCTTGAGACCCAGTACTTC
cdr3_aa: CASSQGPTSFHLETQYF

v_call: TRBV20-1
clone_size: .
d_call: .
j_call: TRBJ1-3
cdr3_nt: TGCAGTGCTATAGAGGTTTTACGAAACACCATATATTTT
cdr3_aa: CSAIEVLRNTIYF

v_call: TRBV5-6
clone_size: few
d_call: .
j_call: TRBJ2-5
cdr3_nt: TGTGCCAGCAGCTTATCCAGTCAGACCCAGTACTTC
cdr3_aa: CASSLSSQTQYF

v_call: TRBV12-3/TRBV12-4
clone_size: .
d_call: .
j_call: TRBJ2-2
cdr3_nt: TGTGCCAGCACCAATAGCGGTAACACCGGGGAGCTGTTTTTT
cdr3_aa: CASTNSGNTGELFF

v_call: TRBV4-1
clone_size: many
d_call: TRBD1
j_call: TRBJ2-1
cdr3_nt: TGCGCCAGCAGCCAAGGTATGCTAGGACAGGGTTTCAATGAGCAGTTCTTC
cdr3_aa: CASSQGMLGQGFNEQFF

v_call: TRBV20-1
clone_size: few
d_call: .
j_call: TRBJ1-1
cdr3_nt: TGCAGTGCTAGCTTTCCACAGAAGGACTTTGAAGCTTTCTTT
cdr3_aa: CSASFPQKDFEAFF

v_call: TRBV9
clone_size: .
d_call: TRBD1
j_call: TRBJ1-4
cdr3_nt: TGTGCCAAAACTGGGGACAGACTATTAGCAACTAATGAAAAACTGTTTTTT
cdr3_aa: CAKTGDRLLATNEKLFF

v_call: TRBV6-5
clone_size: many
d_call: .
j_call: TRBJ2-7
cdr3_nt: TGTGCCAGCAGTTATCTACAGGAAGCCTACGAGCAGTACTTC
cdr3_aa: CASSYLQEAYEQYF

v_call: TRBV11-2
clone_size: many
d_call: TRBD2
j_call: TRBJ2-1
cdr3_nt: TGTGCCAGCAGCTTGGAGCGGGGGGGCGATGAGCAGTTCTTC
cdr3_aa: CASSLERGGDEQFF

v_call: TRBV10-3
clone_size: .
d_call: .
j_call: TRBJ2-4
cdr3_nt: TGTGCCATCAGTGAGGGTCTAGCCAAAAACATTCAGTACTTC
cdr3_aa: CAISEGLAKNIQYF

v_call: TRBV6-2/TRBV6-3
clone_size: many
d_call: TRBD1
j_call: TRBJ1-5
cdr3_nt: TGTGCCAGCAGTTACACCGGACAGGGAGGCAATCAGCCCCAGCATTTT
cdr3_aa: CASSYTGQGGNQPQHF

v_call: TRBV4-1
clone_size: .
d_call: .
j_call: TRBJ2-1
cdr3_nt: TGCGCCAGCAGCCAAGTGGCGGCGCGGAATGAGCAGTTCTTC
cdr3_aa: CASSQVAARNEQFF

v_call: TRBV28
clone_size: .
d_call: TRBD1
j_call: TRBJ2-7
cdr3_nt: TGTGCCAGCAGCTCAATCCCGGGACAGGGTAAGGACGAGCAGTACTTC
cdr3_aa: CASSSIPGQGKDEQYF

v_call: TRBV7-9
clone_size: .
d_call: .
j_call: TRBJ2-7
cdr3_nt: TGTGCCAGCAGCTTAGCTCAGTCTAGGCAGTACTTC
cdr3_aa: CASSLAQSRQYF

v_call: TRBV11-2
clone_size: few
d_call: TRBD2
j_call: TRBJ2-7
cdr3_nt: TGTGCCAGCAGCCTCATTTTAGCGGGAGGTTCCTACGAGCAGTACTTC
cdr3_aa: CASSLILAGGSYEQYF

v_call: TRBV29-1
clone_size: .
d_call: TRBD1
j_call: TRBJ1-4
cdr3_nt: TGCAGCGTTATTCACAGGGGCGGGGAACTGTTTTTT
cdr3_aa: CSVIHRGGELFF

v_call: TRBV20-1
clone_size: few
d_call: .
j_call: TRBJ1-2
cdr3_nt: TGCAGTGCTGCATTACAGGACGCAGGTAGTGGCTACACCTTC
cdr3_aa: CSAALQDAGSGYTF

v_call: TRBV5-1
clone_size: many
d_call: .
j_call: TRBJ2-2
cdr3_nt: TGCGCCAGCAGCTTGGTGTCTTCCCCGAACACCGGGGAGCTGTTTTTT
cdr3_aa: CASSLVSSPNTGELFF

v_call: TRBV5-1
clone_size: few
d_call: TRBD1
j_call: TRBJ2-7
cdr3_nt: TGCGCCAGCAGCTTGAGGGGGCACTCCTACGAGCAGTACTTC
cdr3_aa: CASSLRGHSYEQYF

v_call: TRBV4-3
clone_size: many
d_call: .
j_call: TRBJ1-3
cdr3_nt: TGCGCCAGCAGCCAACATTCCTCTGGAAACACCATATATTTT
cdr3_aa: CASSQHSSGNTIYF

v_call: TRBV10-3
clone_size: few
d_call: .
j_call: TRBJ2-6
cdr3_nt: TGTGCCATCAGTGAGGACTCTGGGGCCAACGTCCTGACTTTC
cdr3_aa: CAISEDSGANVLTF

v_call: TRBV20-1
clone_size: .
d_call: .
j_call: TRBJ2-5
cdr3_nt: TGCAGTGCAAGGGACGGCCGGTCGTACCAAGAGACCCAGTACTTC
cdr3_aa: CSARDGRSYQETQYF

v_call: TRBV28
clone_size: few
d_call: .
j_call: TRBJ1-1
cdr3_nt: TGTGCAGTTTTACACACTGAAGCTTTCTTT
cdr3_aa: CAVLHTEAFF

v_call: TRBV4-1
clone_size: few
d_call: TRBD1
j_call: TRBJ2-7
cdr3_nt: TGCGCCAGCAGCTGGGGACAGGACGGGGAGCAGTACTTC
cdr3_aa: CASSWGQDGEQYF

v_call: TRBV15
clone_size: .
d_call: TRBD2
j_call: TRBJ2-1
cdr3_nt: TGTGCCACTGTAGACGCGGGAGAAGGGAATGAGCAGTTCTTC
cdr3_aa: CATVDAGEGNEQFF

v_call: TRBV20-1
clone_size: many
d_call: .
j_call: TRBJ1-4
cdr3_nt: TGCAGTGCTAGGCAAGGGGAAAGAGGTGAAAAACTGTTTTTT
cdr3_aa: CSARQGERGEKLFF

v_call: TRBV6-2/TRBV6-3
clone_size: many
d_call: .
j_call: TRBJ1-1
cdr3_nt: TGTGCCAGCACCCTCCTCGGGGTTAGAGAAGCTTTCTTT
cdr3_aa: CASTLLGVREAFF

v_call: TRBV6-2/TRBV6-3
clone_size: .
d_call: TRBD1
j_call: TRBJ2-1
cdr3_nt: TGTGCCAGCAATGAGATTGGGGACAGGGGGCGTCGCGAGCAGTTCTTC
cdr3_aa: CASNEIGDRGRREQFF

v_call: TRBV15
clone_size: few
d_call: .
j_call: TRBJ2-7
cdr3_nt: TGTGCCACCAGCAGAGAGAGCGGAGACTCCTACGAGCAGTACTTC
cdr3_aa: CATSRESGDSYEQYF

v_call: TRBV9
clone_size: once
d_call: TRBD1
j_call: TRBJ2-1
cdr3_nt: TGTGCCAGCAGCGCGGGACAGTACAATGAGCAGTTCTTC
cdr3_aa: CASSAGQYNEQFF

v_call: TRBV20-1
clone_size: .
d_call: TRBD1
j_call: TRBJ1-1
cdr3_nt: TGCAGTGTCCAGGGGGCGTGGGCGAACGCTGAAGCTTTCTTT
cdr3_aa: CSVQGAWANAEAFF

v_call: TRBV6-2/TRBV6-3
clone_size: few
d_call: .
j_call: TRBJ1-5
cdr3_nt: TGTGCCAGCGGGTGGGGTCAGCCCCAGCATTTT
cdr3_aa: CASGWGQPQHF

v_call: TRBV20-1
clone_size: few
d_call: .
j_call: TRBJ1-5
cdr3_nt: TGCAGTGCTACAGGCGCCCCGGATCAGCCCCAGCATTTT
cdr3_aa: CSATGAPDQPQHF

v_call: TRBV4-3
clone_size: .
d_call: .
j_call: TRBJ2-1
cdr3_nt: TGCGCCAGCAGCCAAGATTCAGGGCCCAGGGCGTACAATGAGCAGTTCTTC
cdr3_aa: CASSQDSGPRAYNEQFF

v_call: TRBV4-3
clone_size: .
d_call: .
j_call: TRBJ2-5
cdr3_nt: TGCGCCAGCAGCCAAGTGGGGCTAGCGACGGAGACCCAGTACTTC
cdr3_aa: CASSQVGLATETQYF